The subject of this entry is one T cell receptor beta chain. The antigen is undetermined. This record belongs to a study of OX40 agonist ivuxolimab in advanced cancers. Overall study context: Partial responses were recorded for three patients, including one with hepatocellular carcinoma and two with cutaneous melanoma. Study-wide results and caveats: On average, CD8+ T cells showed a greater number of expanded clones than CD4+.

Sequencing was performed with immunoSEQ multiplex PCR; in TCRdb, only in-frame clones are kept and a portion is missing. This sample has about 36,000 clones, with around 80% found just once. Germline loops: CDR1 SGHDT, CDR2 YYEEEE. The CDR3 is 14 residues long. V was shortened by 3 bases and J by 2 bases, with 11 bases between the two germline ends. This sequence originates from an adult with an advanced solid tumor such as melanoma, head and neck, liver or kidney cancer. Sequencing used CD4+ or CD8+ T cells sorted from blood, obtained in a trial of the OX40 agonist ivuxolimab. V gene TRBV5-6 combines with J gene TRBJ1-1; D ambiguous. The CDR3 here is CASSSRLGNTEAFF. Here the CDR3 DNA reads TGTGCCAGCAGCTCGCGACTGGGTAACACTGAAGCTTTCTTT.